The rows below give T cell receptor beta chains drawn from one sample of a study of Graves' ophthalmopathy and Graves' hyperthyroidism. TCRdb recomputed calls from the multiplex PCR reads with MiXCR, one row per CDR3 protein. The table lists over a million distinct CDR3 sequences, approximately 35% of them singletons. The sample comprised peripheral blood or thyroid tissue (not recorded which). Receptors originate from an adult man with Graves' hyperthyroidism. CDR3s include the opening cysteine and the closing phenylalanine or tryptophan. The order of the fields is J gene, V gene, clone size, D gene, CDR3 protein, CDR3 DNA. The D gene is left open where the match is weak. Clone size is given for some rows only: seen once, a few or many times, or a class if the clone is expanded.

TRBJ1-2 | TRBV5-4 | . | . | CASSFGESGYTF | TGTGCCAGCAGCTTTGGAGAGTCTGGCTATACCTTC
TRBJ2-5 | TRBV7-7 | . | TRBD2 | CASSTGTSLPGTQYF | TGTGCCAGCAGCACCGGGACTAGTCTTCCTGGGACCCAGTACTTC
TRBJ2-7 | TRBV4-1 | . | . | CASSQVLAYEQYF | TGCGCCAGCAGCCAAGTGCTCGCCTACGAGCAGTACTTC
TRBJ2-7 | TRBV20-1 | many | TRBD1 | CSARDPGQGAEQYF | TGCAGTGCTAGAGATCCGGGACAGGGAGCCGAGCAGTACTTC
TRBJ2-2 | TRBV5-6 | . | TRBD2 | CASSPRTSGVGGELFF | TGTGCCAGCAGCCCCCGGACTAGCGGGGTGGGCGGGGAGCTGTTTTTT
TRBJ2-7 | TRBV11-2 | . | . | CASSPLGAGQLYEQYF | TGTGCCAGCAGCCCTCTCGGTGCTGGGCAACTTTACGAGCAGTACTTC
TRBJ2-7 | TRBV10-3 | many | . | CAIRPGLNYEQYF | TGTGCCATCAGACCGGGACTCAACTACGAGCAGTACTTC
TRBJ1-1 | TRBV29-1 | once | TRBD1 | CSGGQEAFF | TGCAGCGGGGGACAGGAAGCTTTCTTT
TRBJ1-2 | TRBV7-2 | many | . | CASSPGTESTYGYTF | TGTGCCAGCAGCCCCGGGACGGAGAGTACCTATGGCTACACCTTC
TRBJ2-5 | TRBV24-1 | many | . | CATSRGTAETQYF | TGTGCCACCAGTCGCGGGACGGCGGAGACCCAGTACTTC
TRBJ2-7 | TRBV2 | many | . | CASSEADGKVF | TGTGCCAGCAGTGAAGCTGACGGGAAAGTCTTC
TRBJ2-7 | TRBV10-2 | . | TRBD2 | CASSQGNGLAGTGEQYF | TGTGCCAGCAGCCAGGGAAACGGACTAGCGGGAACAGGGGAGCAGTACTTC
TRBJ1-4 | TRBV18 | . | TRBD1 | CASSPSGGARNEKLFF | TGTGCCAGCTCACCATCAGGGGGCGCGCGTAATGAAAAACTGTTTTTT
TRBJ1-4 | TRBV20-1 | . | . | CSAREAGRVEKLFF | TGCAGTGCTAGAGAGGCAGGGAGGGTTGAAAAACTGTTTTTT
TRBJ2-7 | TRBV29-1 | . | . | CSSDPQGSSYEQYF | TGCAGCTCTGACCCACAGGGCTCGTCCTACGAGCAGTACTTC
TRBJ2-7 | TRBV11-2 | many | . | CASSFNPGRPYEQYF | TGTGCCAGCAGCTTCAACCCCGGTCGTCCCTACGAGCAGTACTTC
TRBJ2-5 | TRBV7-9 | . | . | CASRPDGTQETQYF | TGTGCCAGCAGACCAGACGGGACTCAAGAGACCCAGTACTTC
TRBJ1-5 | TRBV5-6 | many | . | CASSFRGVGRQPQHF | TGTGCCAGCAGCTTTAGGGGAGTTGGCCGGCAGCCCCAGCATTTT
TRBJ2-7 | TRBV6-5 | . | . | CASSYDSKQYF | TGTGCCAGCAGTTACGACAGTAAGCAGTACTTC
TRBJ1-1 | TRBV15 | . | . | CATSRAAAHEAFF | TGTGCCACCAGCAGAGCGGCAGCCCACGAAGCTTTCTTT
TRBJ1-4 | TRBV7-9 | many | . | CASSFATNEKLFF | TGTGCCAGCAGCTTTGCAACTAATGAAAAACTGTTTTTT
TRBJ2-6 | TRBV19 | many | . | CATPMGGRANVLTF | TGTGCCACCCCCATGGGGGGTAGGGCCAACGTCCTGACTTTC
TRBJ2-5 | TRBV7-2 | . | TRBD2 | CASSLVPSGREAQYF | TGTGCCAGCAGCTTAGTTCCTAGCGGGAGGGAGGCCCAGTACTTC
TRBJ2-5 | TRBV25-1 | . | . | CASSAKGGWTVQETQYF | TGTGCCAGCAGTGCAAAGGGGGGATGGACAGTTCAAGAGACCCAGTACTTC
TRBJ1-4 | TRBV12-3/TRBV12-4 | . | . | CASSLDQLFLDEKLFF | TGTGCCAGCAGCTTAGACCAGTTGTTCTTGGATGAAAAACTGTTTTTT
TRBJ1-1 | TRBV5-1 | many | TRBD1 | CASSSKGQGMNTEAFF | TGCGCCAGCAGCTCCAAGGGACAGGGAATGAACACTGAAGCTTTCTTT
TRBJ2-7 | TRBV7-9 | many | . | CASSLVVGAKQYF | TGTGCCAGCAGCTTAGTTGTCGGAGCCAAGCAGTACTTC
TRBJ2-7 | TRBV7-9 | . | . | CASSPLGGHSYEQYF | TGTGCCAGCAGCCCTCTAGGGGGGCACTCCTACGAGCAGTACTTC
TRBJ1-4 | TRBV6-6 | many | TRBD1 | CASSSRGLANEKLFF | TGTGCCAGCAGCTCGAGGGGGCTGGCTAATGAAAAACTGTTTTTT
TRBJ2-5 | TRBV15 | many | . | CATSRIQETQYF | TGTGCCACCAGCAGAATCCAAGAGACCCAGTACTTC
TRBJ1-5 | TRBV10-2 | few | . | CASKVGTGNQPQHF | TGCGCCAGCAAGGTGGGAACGGGGAATCAGCCCCAGCATTTT
TRBJ2-5 | TRBV29-1 | many | TRBD1 | CSVAQGQGGETQYF | TGCAGCGTTGCCCAAGGACAGGGAGGAGAGACCCAGTACTTC
TRBJ2-7 | TRBV12-3/TRBV12-4 | few | . | CASSLTGPDEQYF | TGTGCCAGCAGTTTAACAGGGCCCGACGAGCAGTACTTC
TRBJ1-1 | TRBV13 | . | . | CASSLRGAGDTEAFF | TGTGCCAGCAGCTTAAGGGGGGCCGGGGACACTGAAGCTTTCTTT
TRBJ2-2 | TRBV7-8 | . | . | CASSPLHDTTRITGELFF | TGTGCCAGCAGTCCACTTCACGACACAACCCGTATAACCGGGGAGCTGTTTTTT
TRBJ2-5 | TRBV2 | many | . | CASSLQGGKTQYF | TGTGCCAGCAGTTTACAGGGTGGGAAGACCCAGTACTTC
TRBJ1-1 | TRBV20-1 | many | . | CTDSRLTEAFF | TGCACTGACTCCCGTTTGACTGAAGCTTTCTTT
TRBJ1-4 | TRBV7-6 | many | . | CASSVRPGATNEKLFF | TGTGCCAGCAGCGTACGTCCAGGGGCAACTAATGAAAAACTGTTTTTT
TRBJ1-2 | TRBV2 | many | TRBD1 | CASSPHQRDRVFGYTF | TGTGCCAGCAGTCCCCATCAAAGGGACAGGGTTTTTGGCTACACCTTC
TRBJ2-7 | TRBV25-1 | many | TRBD2 | CASSGGREVYEQYF | TGTGCCAGCAGTGGAGGGAGGGAGGTATACGAGCAGTACTTC
TRBJ1-4 | TRBV2 | . | TRBD1 | CASRQGVSTNEKLFF | TGTGCCAGTAGACAGGGCGTCTCGACTAATGAAAAACTGTTTTTT
TRBJ2-7 | TRBV7-9 | . | . | CASSPGTDSSYEQYF | TGTGCCAGCAGCCCGGGGACCGACAGCTCCTACGAGCAGTACTTC
TRBJ1-6 | TRBV7-2 | few | . | CASSLVVVIRNSPLHF | TGTGCCAGCAGCTTAGTCGTGGTTATCAGGAATTCACCCCTCCACTTT
TRBJ2-7 | TRBV20-1 | . | . | CRETLLIDEQYF | TGCAGAGAGACCCTTTTGATTGACGAGCAGTACTTC
TRBJ1-6 | TRBV6-6 | . | . | CASTGGEGLNSPLHF | TGTGCCAGCACCGGAGGGGAGGGCCTGAATTCACCCCTCCACTTT
TRBJ1-5 | TRBV20-1 | many | . | CSATPIGRETQPQHF | TGCAGTGCTACTCCCATTGGCAGGGAAACTCAGCCCCAGCATTTT
TRBJ1-5 | TRBV19 | . | . | CASSIQGRGQPQHF | TGTGCCAGTAGTATTCAGGGCAGGGGTCAGCCCCAGCATTTT
TRBJ1-4 | TRBV9 | many | TRBD1 | CASSATGAYEKLFF | TGTGCCAGCAGCGCGACAGGGGCTTATGAAAAACTGTTTTTT
TRBJ1-5 | TRBV24-1 | many | TRBD1 | CATSDSDQGDNQPQHF | TGTGCCACCAGTGATTCGGACCAGGGGGACAATCAGCCCCAGCATTTT
TRBJ1-5 | TRBV2 | many | . | CASSRDVGSNQPQHF | TGTGCCAGCAGTAGGGATGTGGGAAGCAATCAGCCCCAGCATTTT